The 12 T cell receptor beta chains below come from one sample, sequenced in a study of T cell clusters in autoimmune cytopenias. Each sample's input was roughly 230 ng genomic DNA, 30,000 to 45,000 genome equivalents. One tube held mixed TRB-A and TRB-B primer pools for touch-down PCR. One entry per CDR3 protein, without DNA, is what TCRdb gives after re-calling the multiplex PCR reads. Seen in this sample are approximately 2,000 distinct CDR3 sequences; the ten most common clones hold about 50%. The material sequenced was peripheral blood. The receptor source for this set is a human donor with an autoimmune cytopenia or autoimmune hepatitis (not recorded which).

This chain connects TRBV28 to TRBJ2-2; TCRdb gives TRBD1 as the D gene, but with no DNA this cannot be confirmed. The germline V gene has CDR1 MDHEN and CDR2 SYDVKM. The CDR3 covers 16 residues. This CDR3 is CASSLPGAANTGELFF.

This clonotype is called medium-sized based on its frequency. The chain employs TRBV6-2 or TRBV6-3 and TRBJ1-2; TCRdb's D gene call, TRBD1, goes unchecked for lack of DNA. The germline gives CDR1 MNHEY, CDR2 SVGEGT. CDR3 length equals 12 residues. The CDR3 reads CASGGVNYGYTF.

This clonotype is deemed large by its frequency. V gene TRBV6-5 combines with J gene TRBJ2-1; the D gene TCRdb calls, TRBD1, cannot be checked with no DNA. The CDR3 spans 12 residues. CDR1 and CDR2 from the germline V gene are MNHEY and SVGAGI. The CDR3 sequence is CASSAPQGEQFF.

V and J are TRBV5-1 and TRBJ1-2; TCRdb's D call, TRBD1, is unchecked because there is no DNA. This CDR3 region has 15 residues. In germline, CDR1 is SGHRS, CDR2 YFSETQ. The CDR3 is CASSRMGHPGRGYTF. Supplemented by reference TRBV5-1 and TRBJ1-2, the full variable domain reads KAGVTQTPRYLIKTRGQQVTLSCSPISGHRSVSWYQQTPGQGLQFLFEYFSETQRNKGNFPGRFSGRQFSNSRSEMNVSTLELGDSALYLCASSRMGHPGRGYTFGSGTRLTVV.

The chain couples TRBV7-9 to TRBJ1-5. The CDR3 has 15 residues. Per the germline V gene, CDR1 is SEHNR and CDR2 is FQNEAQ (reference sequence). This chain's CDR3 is CASSLTAGDRQPQHF.

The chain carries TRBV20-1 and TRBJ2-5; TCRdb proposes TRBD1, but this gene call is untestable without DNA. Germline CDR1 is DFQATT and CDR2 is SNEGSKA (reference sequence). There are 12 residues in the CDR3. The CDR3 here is CSARTVMGTQYF.

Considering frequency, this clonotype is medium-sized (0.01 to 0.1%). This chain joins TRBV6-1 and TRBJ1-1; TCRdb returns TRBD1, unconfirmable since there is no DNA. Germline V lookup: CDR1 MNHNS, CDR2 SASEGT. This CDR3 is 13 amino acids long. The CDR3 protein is CASSEWGRTEAFF.

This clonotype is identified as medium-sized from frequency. This CDR3 reads CASSRRIGGAIWGYTF. This chain uses TRBV6-1 with TRBJ1-2; TCRdb's D call, TRBD1, is unchecked because there is no DNA. The CDR3 extends over 16 amino acids. Germline V CDR1 and CDR2: MNHNS, SASEGT.

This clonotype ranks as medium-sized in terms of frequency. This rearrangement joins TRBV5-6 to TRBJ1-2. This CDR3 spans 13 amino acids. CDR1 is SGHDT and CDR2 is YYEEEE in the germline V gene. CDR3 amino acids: CASSFGGNYGYTF.

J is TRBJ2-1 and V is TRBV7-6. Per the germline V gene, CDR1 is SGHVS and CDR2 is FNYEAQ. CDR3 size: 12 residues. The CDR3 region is CASSLYNNEQFF.

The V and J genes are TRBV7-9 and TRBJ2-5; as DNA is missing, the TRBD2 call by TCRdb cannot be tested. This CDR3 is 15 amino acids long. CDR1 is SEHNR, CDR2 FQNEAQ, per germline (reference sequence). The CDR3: CASSTTARGKETQYF.

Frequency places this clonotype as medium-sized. CDR3: CATSRNLGQGGYNEQFF. The chain links TRBV15 to TRBJ2-1; as DNA is missing, the TRBD1 call by TCRdb cannot be tested. The CDR3 sequence is 17 residues long. Germline V lookup: CDR1 LNHNV, CDR2 YYDKDF (reference sequence).